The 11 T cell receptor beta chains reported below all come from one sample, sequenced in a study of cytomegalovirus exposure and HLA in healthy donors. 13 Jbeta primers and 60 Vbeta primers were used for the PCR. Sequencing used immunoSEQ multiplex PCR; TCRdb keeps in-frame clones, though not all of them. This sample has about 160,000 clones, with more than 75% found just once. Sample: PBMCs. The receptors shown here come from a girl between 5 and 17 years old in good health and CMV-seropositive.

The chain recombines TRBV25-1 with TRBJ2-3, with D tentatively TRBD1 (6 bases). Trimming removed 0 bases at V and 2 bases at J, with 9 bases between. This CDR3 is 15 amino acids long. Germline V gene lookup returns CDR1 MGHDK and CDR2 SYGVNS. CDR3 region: CASSEYRGFTDTQYF. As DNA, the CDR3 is TGTGCCAGCAGTGAATATAGGGGGTTCACAGATACGCAGTATTTT.

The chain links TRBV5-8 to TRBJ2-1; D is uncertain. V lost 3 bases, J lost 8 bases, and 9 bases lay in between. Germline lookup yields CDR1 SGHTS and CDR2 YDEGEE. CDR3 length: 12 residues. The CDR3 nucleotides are TGTGCCAGCAGCTCGATGAGATATGAGCAGTTCTTC. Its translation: CASSSMRYEQFF.

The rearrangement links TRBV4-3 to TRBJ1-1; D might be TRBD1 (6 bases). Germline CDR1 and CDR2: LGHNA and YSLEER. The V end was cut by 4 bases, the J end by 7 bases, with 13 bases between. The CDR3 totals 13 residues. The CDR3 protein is CASSPFIGGEAFF. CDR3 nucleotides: TGCGCCAGCAGCCCGTTTATAGGGGGTGAAGCTTTCTTT.

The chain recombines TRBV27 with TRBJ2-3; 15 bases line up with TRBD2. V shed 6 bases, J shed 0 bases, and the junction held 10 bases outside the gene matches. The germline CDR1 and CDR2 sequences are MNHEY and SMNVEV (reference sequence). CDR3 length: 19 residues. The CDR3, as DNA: TGTGCCAGCAGCTATAAAGGGACTAGCGGGGGGTATAGCACAGATACGCAGTATTTT. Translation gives CASSYKGTSGGYSTDTQYF.

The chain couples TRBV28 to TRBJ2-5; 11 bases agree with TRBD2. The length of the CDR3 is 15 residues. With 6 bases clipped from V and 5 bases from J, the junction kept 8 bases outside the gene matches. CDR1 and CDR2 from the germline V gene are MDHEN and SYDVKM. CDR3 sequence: CASSHRLAGFETQYF. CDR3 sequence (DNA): TGTGCCAGCAGCCATCGACTAGCGGGGTTTGAGACCCAGTACTTC.

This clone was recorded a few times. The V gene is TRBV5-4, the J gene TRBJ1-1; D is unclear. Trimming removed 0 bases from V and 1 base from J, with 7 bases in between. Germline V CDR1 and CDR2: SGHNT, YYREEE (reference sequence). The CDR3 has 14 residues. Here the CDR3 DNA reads TGTGCCAGCAGCTTGGCGTGGGCGAACACTGAAGCTTTCTTT. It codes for CASSLAWANTEAFF. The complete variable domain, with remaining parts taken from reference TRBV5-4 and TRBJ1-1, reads ETGVTQSPTHLIKTRGQQVTLRCSSQSGHNTVSWYQQALGQGPQFIFQYYREEENGRGNFPPRFSGLQFPNYSSELNVNALELDDSALYLCASSLAWANTEAFFGQGTRLTVV.

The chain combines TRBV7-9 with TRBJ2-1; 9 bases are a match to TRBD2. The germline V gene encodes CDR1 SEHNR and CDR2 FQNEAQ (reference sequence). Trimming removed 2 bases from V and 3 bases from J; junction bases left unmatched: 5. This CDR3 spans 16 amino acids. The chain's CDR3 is CASSLPQAGGYNEQFF. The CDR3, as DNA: TGTGCCAGCAGCTTACCTCAAGCGGGGGGCTACAATGAGCAGTTCTTC.

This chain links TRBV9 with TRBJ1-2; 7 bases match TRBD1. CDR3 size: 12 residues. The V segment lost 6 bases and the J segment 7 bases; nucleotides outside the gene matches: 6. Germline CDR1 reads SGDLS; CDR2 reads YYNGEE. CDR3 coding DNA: TGTGCCAGCACGCGGGACAGTATTGGCTACACCTTC. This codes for CASTRDSIGYTF. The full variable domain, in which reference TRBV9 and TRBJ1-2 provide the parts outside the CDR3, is DSGVTQTPKHLITATGQRVTLRCSPRSGDLSVYWYQQSLDQGLQFLIQYYNGEERAKGNILERFSAQQFPDLHSELNLSSLELGDSALYFCASTRDSIGYTFGSGTRLTVV.

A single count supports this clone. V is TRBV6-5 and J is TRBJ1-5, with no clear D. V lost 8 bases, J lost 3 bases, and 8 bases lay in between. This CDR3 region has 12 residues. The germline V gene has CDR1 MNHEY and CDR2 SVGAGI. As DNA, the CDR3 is TGTGCCAGCGGGGAGTTCAATCAGCCCCAGCATTTT. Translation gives CASGEFNQPQHF.

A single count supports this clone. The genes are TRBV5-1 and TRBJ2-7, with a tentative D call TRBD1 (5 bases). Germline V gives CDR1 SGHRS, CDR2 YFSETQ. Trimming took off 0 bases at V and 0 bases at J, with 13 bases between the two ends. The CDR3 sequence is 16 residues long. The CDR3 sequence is CASSLVSGMASYEQYF. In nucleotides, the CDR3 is TGCGCCAGCAGCTTGGTTTCAGGGATGGCCTCCTACGAGCAGTACTTC. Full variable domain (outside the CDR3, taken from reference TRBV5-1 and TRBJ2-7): KAGVTQTPRYLIKTRGQQVTLSCSPISGHRSVSWYQQTPGQGLQFLFEYFSETQRNKGNFPGRFSGRQFSNSRSEMNVSTLELGDSALYLCASSLVSGMASYEQYFGPGTRLTVT.

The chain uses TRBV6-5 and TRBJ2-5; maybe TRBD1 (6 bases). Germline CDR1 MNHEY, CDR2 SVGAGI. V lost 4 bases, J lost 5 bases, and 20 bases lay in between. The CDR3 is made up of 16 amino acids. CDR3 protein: CASSSPTPGQTETQYF. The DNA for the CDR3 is TGTGCCAGCAGTTCCCCCACCCCGGGACAAACGGAGACCCAGTACTTC.